This TCR beta chain was documented in a study of human T cells and chemical hapten exposure. Points from the study as a whole: After DPC sensitization, TCRs above 1 in 1000 frequency showed no change. Patch test score rose with PT1 expanded TCRs, significant at 8, 16, 32, not 4.

For this clonotype: Its specificity is not known.

The library labeled individual cDNA molecules by adding unique molecular identifiers to them. TCRdb re-called the RACE reads through MiXCR, storing one row per CDR3 protein. The sample lists about 89,000 distinct CDR3 sequences, roughly 11% occurring once. Time point denoted: patch test 2, 6 weeks after DPC sensitization. Treatment described: therapeutic diphenylcyclopropenone sensitization with weekly scalp DPC. V was clipped by 4 bases and J by 5 bases, with 15 bases between them. CDR3 length equals 15 residues. Germline CDR1 MNHEY, CDR2 SVGAGI. The origin of this receptor is a man in his forties with alopecia areata. Some clones in this sample may be carry-over from other donors' samples. The starting material was whole blood, obtained in connection with sensitization to the hapten diphenylcyclopropenone (DPC). The rearrangement links TRBV6-5 to TRBJ2-1; D remains ambiguous. The CDR3 spells CASSSRALGNNEQFF. CDR3 bases: TGTGCCAGCAGTTCTCGAGCACTGGGCAACAATGAGCAGTTCTTC.